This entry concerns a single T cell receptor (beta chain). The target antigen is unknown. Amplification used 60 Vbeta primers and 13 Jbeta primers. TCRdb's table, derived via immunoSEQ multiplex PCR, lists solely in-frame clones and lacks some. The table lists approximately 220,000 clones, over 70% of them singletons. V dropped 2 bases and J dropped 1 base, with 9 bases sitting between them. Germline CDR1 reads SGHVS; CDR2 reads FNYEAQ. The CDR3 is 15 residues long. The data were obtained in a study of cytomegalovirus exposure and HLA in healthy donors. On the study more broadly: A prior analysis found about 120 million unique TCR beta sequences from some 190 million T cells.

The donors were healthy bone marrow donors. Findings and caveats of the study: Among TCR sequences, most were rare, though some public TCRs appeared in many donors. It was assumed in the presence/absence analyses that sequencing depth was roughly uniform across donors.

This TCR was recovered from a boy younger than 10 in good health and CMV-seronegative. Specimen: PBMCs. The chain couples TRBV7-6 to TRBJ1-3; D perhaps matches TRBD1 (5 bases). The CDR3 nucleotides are TGTGCCAGCAGCTTAAGACAGTCTTCTGGAAACACCATATATTTT. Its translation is CASSLRQSSGNTIYF.